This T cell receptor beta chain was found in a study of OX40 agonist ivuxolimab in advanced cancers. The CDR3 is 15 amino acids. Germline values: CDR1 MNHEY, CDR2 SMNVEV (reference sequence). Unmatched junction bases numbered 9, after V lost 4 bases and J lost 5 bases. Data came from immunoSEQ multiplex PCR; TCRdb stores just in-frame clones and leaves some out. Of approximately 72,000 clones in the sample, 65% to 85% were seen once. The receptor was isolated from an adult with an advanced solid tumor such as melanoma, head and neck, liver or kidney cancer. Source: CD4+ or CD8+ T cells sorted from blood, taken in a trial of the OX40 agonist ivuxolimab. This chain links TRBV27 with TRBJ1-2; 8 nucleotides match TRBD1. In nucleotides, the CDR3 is TGTGCCAGCAGTTGGCGGACAGGGTCTAGGTATGGCTACACCTTC. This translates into CASSWRTGSRYGYTF.